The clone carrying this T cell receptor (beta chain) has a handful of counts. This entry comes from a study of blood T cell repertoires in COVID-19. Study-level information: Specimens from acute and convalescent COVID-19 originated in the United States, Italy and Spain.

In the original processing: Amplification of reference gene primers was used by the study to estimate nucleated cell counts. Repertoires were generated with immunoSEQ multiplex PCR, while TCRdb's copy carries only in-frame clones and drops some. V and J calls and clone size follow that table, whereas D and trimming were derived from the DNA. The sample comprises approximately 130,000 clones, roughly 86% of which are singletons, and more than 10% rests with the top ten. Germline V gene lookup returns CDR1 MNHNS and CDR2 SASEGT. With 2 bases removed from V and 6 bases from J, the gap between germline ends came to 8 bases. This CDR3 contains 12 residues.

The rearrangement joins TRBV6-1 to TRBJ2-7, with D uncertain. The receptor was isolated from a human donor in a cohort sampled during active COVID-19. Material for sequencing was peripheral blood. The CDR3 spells CASSEPRSEQYF. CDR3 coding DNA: TGTGCCAGCAGTGAACCCCGGTCCGAGCAGTACTTC.